Given below is one TCR beta chain in context. Assay: immunoSEQ multiplex PCR; the TCRdb copy retains only in-frame clones and omits some. This table holds roughly 300,000 clones, 87% found once. The source of the sample is a study of blood T cell repertoires in COVID-19. The germline V gene has CDR1 LNHDA and CDR2 SQIVND (reference sequence). The V segment lost 4 bases and the J segment 0 bases; nucleotides outside the gene matches: 5. The CDR3 is 15 residues long. Participants spanned ages roughly 18 to 95 years and resided in around 25 US areas. The study counted Cohort 3 donors as recovered given two negative PCRs, clearance, or symptom resolution.

The source material was PBMCs or T cells enriched from blood (not recorded which). V is TRBV19 and J is TRBJ1-2; 7 positions agree with TRBD1. This receptor was identified in a woman younger than 45 who had recovered from COVID-19. For the CDR3, the DNA is TGTGCCAGTAGTAATCGGGACAGCTCTAACTATGGCTACACCTTC. It is translated as CASSNRDSSNYGYTF.